Listed here are 17 T cell receptor beta chains from one sample, sequenced in a study of T cells in Graves' hyperthyroidism and ophthalmopathy (dated by TCRdb to between 2019 and 2020). Library preparation employed multiplex PCR. TCRdb records Illumina HiSeq 2000 as the sequencer. Amplification of TCR beta CDR3 regions was carried out from RNA transcripts. The TCR CDR3 was subjected to a first round of RT-PCR using the HTBI primer set and the Qiagen OneStep RT-PCR kit. TCRdb passed the public sequencing reads through fastp at Q25 and MiXCR, retaining productive beta sequences. Every entry covers one CDR3 protein and lists the most common genes and DNA from its rows. For this sample there are some 600,000 distinct CDR3 sequences; approximately 13% appear just once. Approximately 5.7% of the sample is held by the ten biggest clonotypes. Sequenced input: blood. The receptor source for this set is a woman aged 30 to 39 with Graves' hyperthyroidism that later progressed to Graves' ophthalmopathy.

This clonotype was recorded many times. The chain couples TRBV5-6 to TRBJ2-7; D gene ambiguous. V was cut by 4 bases and J by 6 bases, with 14 bases left in between. The germline V gene has CDR1 SGHDT and CDR2 YYEEEE. The CDR3 loop spans 13 amino acids. The CDR3 sequence: CASSPVGIGEQYF. In DNA, the CDR3 is TGTGCCAGCAGCCCCGTTGGCATCGGCGAGCAGTACTTC.

The chain recombines TRBV19 with TRBJ2-7; 9 bases fit TRBD2. From germline, CDR1 is LNHDA and CDR2 SQIVND (reference sequence). The CDR3 has 13 residues. Trimming at V came to 9 bases and at J to 5 bases, leaving 8 bases not matched to a gene. The CDR3 DNA reads as TGTGCCAGCTCCACATCTAGCGGGAACGAGCAGTACTTC. Translation: CASSTSSGNEQYF. Based on the CDR3 plus reference TRBV19 and TRBJ2-7, the full variable domain is DGGITQSPKYLFRKEGQNVTLSCEQNLNHDAMYWYRQDPGQGLRLIYYSQIVNDFQKGDIAEGYSVSREKKESFPLTVTSAQKNPTAFYLCASSTSSGNEQYFGPGTRLTVT.

This clonotype was seen repeatedly, ten times or more. The genes are TRBV10-3 and TRBJ1-1; possibly TRBD1 for D (5 bases). The CDR3 extends over 14 amino acids. Per germline, CDR1 ENHRY and CDR2 SYGVKD. V lost 7 bases and J 6 bases, leaving 18 bases between the germline ends. CDR3: CAIKYGAEGAEAFF. As DNA, the CDR3 is TGTGCCATCAAGTATGGGGCGGAGGGCGCTGAAGCTTTCTTT.

Ten or more counts support this clonotype. V usage is TRBV7-9 and J usage is TRBJ2-5; 7 nucleotides line up with TRBD1. CDR1 is SEHNR, CDR2 FQNEAQ, per germline (reference sequence). The CDR3 totals 13 residues. Trimming removed 2 bases from V and 10 bases from J; junction bases left unmatched: 7. The DNA of the CDR3 is TGTGCCAGCAGCTTACCGGGACAGACAGACCAGTACTTC. Translating gives CASSLPGQTDQYF.

In its sample, this clonotype was seen many times. The rearrangement joins TRBV7-9 to TRBJ1-1, with D possibly being TRBD1 (6 bases). Trimming removed 2 bases at V and 4 bases at J, with 14 bases between. The CDR3 runs 15 residues. Germline CDR1 is SEHNR and CDR2 is FQNEAQ (reference sequence). The CDR3 bases are TGTGCCAGCAGCTTATCGCAGGGGTTGAGCACTGAAGCTTTCTTT. Its translation: CASSLSQGLSTEAFF.

This clonotype was detected many times. The chain joins TRBV9 to TRBJ2-1; 11 positions match TRBD2. With 0 bases clipped from V and 3 bases from J, the junction kept 14 bases outside the gene matches. Germline CDR1 is SGDLS and CDR2 is YYNGEE. This CDR3 comprises 20 residues. This CDR3 reads CASSVGGTGKTSGNYNEQFF. The CDR3 DNA reads TGTGCCAGCAGCGTAGGGGGGACAGGAAAGACTAGCGGGAACTACAATGAGCAGTTCTTC.

In DNA, the CDR3 is TGTGCCAGCAGCCAAGCGTACAACGACAGGGGAACCTACGAGCAGTACTTC. Protein sequence: CASSQAYNDRGTYEQYF. This chain connects TRBV3-1 to TRBJ2-7; 8 bases are a match to TRBD1. The junction had 10 bases not matched to a gene; V was cut back by 1 base and J by 2 bases. The CDR3 totals 17 residues. Germline CDR1 reads LGHDT; CDR2 reads YNNKEL (reference sequence).

This clonotype was recorded a few times. The V and J genes are TRBV3-1 and TRBJ2-1; 7 bases fit TRBD2. CDR1 is LGHDT, CDR2 YNNKEL, per germline (reference sequence). CDR3 length equals 13 residues. Unmatched junction bases numbered 5, after V lost 0 bases and J lost 12 bases. The DNA for the CDR3 is TGTGCCAGCAGCCAAGATCGAACGGGAGGGCAGTTCTTC. It specifies CASSQDRTGGQFF.

To note about this clonotype: A much more abundant neighbour one base away suggests this may be a read error. The gene calls are TRBV6-1 and TRBJ2-7; the D gene is possibly TRBD1 (7 bases). Trimming took 10 bases from V and 6 from J, leaving 13 bases between them. The CDR3 is 11 residues long. Germline V gene sequence: CDR1 MNHNS, CDR2 SASEGT. The CDR3 sequence is CAIGRQGEQYF. The DNA for the CDR3 is TGTGCCATCGGGAGACAGGGCGAGCAGTACTTC.

This clonotype was picked up many times. The chain is built from TRBV7-9 and TRBJ2-3; D not resolved. Germline CDR1 is SEHNR and CDR2 is FQNEAQ (reference sequence). The CDR3 contains 15 residues. The germline V and J ends were trimmed by 3 bases and 0 bases, with 10 bases remaining between them. CDR3 coding DNA: TGTGCCAGCAGCTTCCGTTCCGCTAGCACAGATACGCAGTATTTT. Protein product: CASSFRSASTDTQYF. The full variable domain, its missing parts supplied by reference TRBV7-9 and TRBJ2-3, is DTGVSQNPRHKITKRGQNVTFRCDPISEHNRLYWYRQTLGQGPEFLTYFQNEAQLEKSRLLSDRFSAERPKGSFSTLEIQRTEQGDSAMYLCASSFRSASTDTQYFGPGTRLTVL.

At least ten counts were recorded for this clonotype. The chain couples TRBV11-2 to TRBJ2-3, with D unclear. V shed 0 bases and J shed 6 bases, with 13 bases lying between them. The CDR3 consists of 15 residues. CDR1 and CDR2 (germline): SGHAT, FQNNGV. DNA of the CDR3: TGTGCCAGCAGCTTAGACTCCCTAGTGGTCGATACGCAGTATTTT. Its translation is CASSLDSLVVDTQYF.

The table lists this clonotype with many counts. The chain carries TRBV20-1 and TRBJ2-5; 9 bases agree with TRBD1. J lost 0 bases, V lost 5 bases, and 13 bases had no gene match. The CDR3 totals 17 residues. CDR1 and CDR2 (germline): DFQATT, SNEGSKA (reference sequence). The CDR3 spells CSAPRARTGDYQETQYF. The DNA of the CDR3 is TGCAGTGCTCCTCGGGCCAGGACAGGGGACTACCAAGAGACCCAGTACTTC.

This clonotype came up many times. The rearrangement links TRBV10-3 to TRBJ1-1; D perhaps matches TRBD1 (5 bases). The length of the CDR3 is 14 residues. The V gene lost 7 bases and the J gene lost 1 base, with 13 bases spanning the gap. Germline CDR1 reads ENHRY; CDR2 reads SYGVKD. CDR3 region: CAITGGQGNTEAFF. Here the CDR3 DNA reads TGTGCCATCACAGGAGGGCAGGGGAACACTGAAGCTTTCTTT.

This clonotype appeared many times. This rearrangement joins TRBV10-3 to TRBJ1-6; 9 nucleotides agree with TRBD1. The V gene end was trimmed by 0 bases and the J gene end by 7 bases; junction bases not matched to a gene: 1. This CDR3 is built from 15 residues. Looked up from germline, CDR1 is ENHRY and CDR2 is SYGVKD. The CDR3 loop is CAISESGTGNSPLHF. The CDR3 DNA sequence: TGTGCCATCAGTGAGTCTGGGACAGGGAATTCACCCCTCCACTTT.

CDR3 in DNA: TGTGCCAGCAGCGCCGCTGACAGGCTCTCTGGAAACACCATATATTTT. Protein: CASSAADRLSGNTIYF. The genes are TRBV6-2 or TRBV6-3 and TRBJ1-3; D is perhaps TRBD1 (6 bases). There are 16 residues in the CDR3. Germline-derived CDR1 and CDR2 are MNHEY and SVGEGT. V gave up 6 bases and J gave up 0 bases, with 15 bases separating them.

This clonotype was found many times. V gene TRBV3-1 combines with J gene TRBJ2-1, with 9 bases identical to TRBD2. The CDR3 totals 16 residues. Germline V lookup: CDR1 LGHDT, CDR2 YNNKEL (reference sequence). J was trimmed by 7 bases and V by 1 base; bases with no gene match: 8. CDR3 loop: CASSQGAGGPSNEQFF. In nucleotides, the CDR3 is TGTGCCAGCAGCCAAGGGGCGGGAGGGCCTTCGAATGAGCAGTTCTTC.

The chain recombines TRBV25-1 with TRBJ2-7; tentative D call: TRBD1 (5 bases). Germline values: CDR1 MGHDK, CDR2 SYGVNS. The CDR3 has 13 residues. V was pared by 3 bases and J by 7 bases, with 13 bases between. The CDR3 region is CASSDRVVEEQYF. CDR3 bases: TGTGCCAGCAGTGACAGGGTCGTGGAAGAGCAGTACTTC.